The 2 T cell receptor beta chains in this list originate from one sample, sequenced in a study of human T cells and chemical hapten exposure. TCRdb used MiXCR to reprocess the RACE reads, holding one entry per CDR3 protein. This sample has under 55,000 distinct CDR3 sequences, with 9.9% found just once. Time point denoted: patch test 3, about 24 weeks after DPC sensitization. Treatment specified: therapeutic diphenylcyclopropenone sensitization with weekly scalp DPC. Sample: whole blood, taken in connection with sensitization to the hapten diphenylcyclopropenone (DPC). These receptors came from a woman between 40 and 55 years old with alopecia areata. Some clones in this sample may be carry-over from other donors' samples.

This clonotype has ten or more counts. V usage is TRBV19 and J usage is TRBJ2-1; D unclear. The ends were cut back, 1 base at V and 3 bases at J, with 10 bases in the middle. The length of the CDR3 is 15 residues. The germline CDR1 and CDR2 sequences are LNHDA and SQIVND (reference sequence). CDR3: CASSIASGVYNEQFF. The CDR3 nucleotides read TGTGCCAGTAGTATAGCGAGTGGAGTCTACAATGAGCAGTTCTTC.

The rearrangement uses TRBV20-1 and TRBJ2-7, with 9 bases that match TRBD2. V was pared by 0 bases and J by 1 base, with 13 bases of the junction left unmatched. The CDR3 loop spans 18 amino acids. CDR1 and CDR2 from the germline V gene are DFQATT and SNEGSKA (reference sequence). The CDR3 sequence: CSARDSGSYSSRSYEQYF. DNA of the CDR3: TGCAGTGCTAGAGATAGCGGGAGCTATAGTTCCCGATCCTACGAGCAGTACTTC.